The clone carrying this T cell receptor (beta chain) was detected ten times or more. Antigen unknown. Arm-PCR of CDR3 regions and iRepertoire HTBI primers were used to build TCR beta libraries. TCRdb analysed the multiplex PCR reads with MiXCR anew, one entry per CDR3 protein. The sample has 500,000 or so distinct CDR3 sequences, more than 15% seen once; the top ten hold 25%. Time point indicated: newly diagnosed GD, antithyroid drugs for less than 3 months. PBMC-extracted RNA yielded the TCR library. Investigators report Graves' disease was diagnosed under American Thyroid Association guidelines. The data were obtained in a study of regulatory T cells in long-lasting Graves disease. Study-wide findings and caveats: Gene preferences differed: TRBV28, TRBJ1-2, TRBJ2-5 in persistent cases.

CDR1 and CDR2 (germline): DFQATT, SNEGSKA (reference sequence). The length of the CDR3 is 18 residues. The V segment lost 3 bases and the J segment 2 bases; nucleotides outside the gene matches: 15. The same sample was also studied in work on T cells in Graves' hyperthyroidism and ophthalmopathy. That paper adds: The study defined stable Graves' hyperthyroidism as no ophthalmopathy progression within 18 months. Each patient was aged 18 to 65 and had newly diagnosed hyperthyroidism of under 2 months' duration.

The sequencing used peripheral blood mononuclear cells (PBMCs), collected at new diagnosis, from a patient treated with antithyroid drugs. V and J are TRBV20-1 and TRBJ2-3; 9 bases agree with TRBD1. The TCR originated in a woman aged 35-65 years with Graves disease. The CDR3 DNA is TGCAGTGCTAGGACAGGTGTGGGGACAGGGATCTCCACAGATACGCAGTATTTT. Its protein is CSARTGVGTGISTDTQYF.